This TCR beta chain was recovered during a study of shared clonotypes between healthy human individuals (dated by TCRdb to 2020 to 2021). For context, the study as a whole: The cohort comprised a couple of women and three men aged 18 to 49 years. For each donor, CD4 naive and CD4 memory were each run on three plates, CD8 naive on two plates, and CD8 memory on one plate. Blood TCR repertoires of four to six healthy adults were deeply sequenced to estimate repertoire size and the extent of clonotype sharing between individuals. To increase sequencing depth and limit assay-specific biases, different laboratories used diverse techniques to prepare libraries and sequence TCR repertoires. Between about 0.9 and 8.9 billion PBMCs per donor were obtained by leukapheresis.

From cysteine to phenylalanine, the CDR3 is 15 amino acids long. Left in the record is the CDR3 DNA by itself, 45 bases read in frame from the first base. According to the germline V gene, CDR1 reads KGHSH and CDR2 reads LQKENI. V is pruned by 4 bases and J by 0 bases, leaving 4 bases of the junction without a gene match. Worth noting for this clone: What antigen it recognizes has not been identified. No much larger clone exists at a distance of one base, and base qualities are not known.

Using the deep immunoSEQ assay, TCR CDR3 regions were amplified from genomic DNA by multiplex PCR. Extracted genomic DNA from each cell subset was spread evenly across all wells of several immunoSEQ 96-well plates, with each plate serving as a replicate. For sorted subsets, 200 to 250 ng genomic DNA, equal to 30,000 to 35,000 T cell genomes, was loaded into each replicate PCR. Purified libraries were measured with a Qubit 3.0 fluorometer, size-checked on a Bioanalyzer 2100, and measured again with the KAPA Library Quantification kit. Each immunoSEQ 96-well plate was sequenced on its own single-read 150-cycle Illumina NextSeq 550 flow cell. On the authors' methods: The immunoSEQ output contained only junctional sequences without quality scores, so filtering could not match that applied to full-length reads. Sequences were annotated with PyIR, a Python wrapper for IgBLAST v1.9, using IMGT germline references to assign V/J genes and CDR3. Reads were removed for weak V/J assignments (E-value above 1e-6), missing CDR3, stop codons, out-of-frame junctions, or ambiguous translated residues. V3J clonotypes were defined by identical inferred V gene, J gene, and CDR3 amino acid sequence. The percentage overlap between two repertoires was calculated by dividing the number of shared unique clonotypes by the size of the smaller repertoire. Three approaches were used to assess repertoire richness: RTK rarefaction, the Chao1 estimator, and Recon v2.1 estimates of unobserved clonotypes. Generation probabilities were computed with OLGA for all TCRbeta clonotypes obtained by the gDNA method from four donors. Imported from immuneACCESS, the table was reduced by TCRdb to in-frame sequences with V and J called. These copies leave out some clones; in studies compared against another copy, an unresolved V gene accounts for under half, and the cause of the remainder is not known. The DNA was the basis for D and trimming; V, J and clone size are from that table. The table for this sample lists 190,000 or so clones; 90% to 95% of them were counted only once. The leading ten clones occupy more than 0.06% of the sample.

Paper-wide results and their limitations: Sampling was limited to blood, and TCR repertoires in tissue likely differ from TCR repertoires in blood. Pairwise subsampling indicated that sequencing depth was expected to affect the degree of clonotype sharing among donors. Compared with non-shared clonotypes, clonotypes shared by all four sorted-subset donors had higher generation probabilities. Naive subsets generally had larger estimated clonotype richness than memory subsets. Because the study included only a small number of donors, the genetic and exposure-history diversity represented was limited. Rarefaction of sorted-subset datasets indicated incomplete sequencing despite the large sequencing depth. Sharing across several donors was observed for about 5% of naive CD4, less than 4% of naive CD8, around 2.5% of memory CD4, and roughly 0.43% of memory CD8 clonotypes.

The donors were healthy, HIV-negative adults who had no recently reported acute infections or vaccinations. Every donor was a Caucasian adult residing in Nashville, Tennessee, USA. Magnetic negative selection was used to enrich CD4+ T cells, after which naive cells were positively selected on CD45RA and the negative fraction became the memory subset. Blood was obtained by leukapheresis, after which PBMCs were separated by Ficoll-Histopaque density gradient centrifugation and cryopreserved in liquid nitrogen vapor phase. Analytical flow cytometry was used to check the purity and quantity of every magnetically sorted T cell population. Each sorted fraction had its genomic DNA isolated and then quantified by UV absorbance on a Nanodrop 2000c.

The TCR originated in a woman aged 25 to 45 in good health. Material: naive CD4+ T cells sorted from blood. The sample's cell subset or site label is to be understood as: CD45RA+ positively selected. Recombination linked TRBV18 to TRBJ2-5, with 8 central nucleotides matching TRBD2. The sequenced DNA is TGTGCCAGCTCACTAGCGGGAACCAACCAAGAGACCCAGTACTTC. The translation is CASSLAGTNQETQYF.